The rows below give T cell receptor beta chains drawn from one sample of a study of T cells in Graves' hyperthyroidism and ophthalmopathy. TCRdb re-analysed the multiplex PCR reads in MiXCR, keeping a single row per CDR3 protein. The table records more than 300,000 distinct CDR3 sequences, less than 20% of them present only once. Source material: blood. All receptors derive from a man younger than 35 with Graves' ophthalmopathy. The CDR3 runs from the conserved cysteine through the conserved F or W. The D gene is left open where the match is weak. Clone sizes are given selectively: once, few, many, or a class where the clone is expanded.

J,size,V,D,CDR3,DNA
TRBJ1-1,.,TRBV5-1,TRBD1,CASSATGGSTEAFF,TGCGCCAGCAGCGCCACAGGGGGCAGCACTGAAGCTTTCTTT
TRBJ2-3,many,TRBV7-9,TRBD1,CASSGPGTGGRDTQYF,TGTGCCAGCAGCGGACCCGGGACAGGGGGCAGAGATACGCAGTATTTT
TRBJ1-2,few,TRBV6-5,TRBD1,CASSYSKAGGSGYTF,TGTGCCAGCAGTTACTCCAAGGCAGGGGGAAGTGGCTACACCTTC
TRBJ1-2,many,TRBV28,.,CASRPGGYGLYGYTF,TGTGCCAGCAGACCCGGCGGGTACGGACTTTACGGCTACACCTTC
TRBJ2-5,.,TRBV14,.,CASSQNQVFQETQYF,TGTGCCAGCAGCCAAAACCAGGTCTTTCAAGAGACCCAGTACTTC
TRBJ2-5,many,TRBV11-2,TRBD2,CASSPSRPGGETQYF,TGTGCCAGCAGCCCAAGCCGTCCGGGAGGAGAGACCCAGTACTTC
TRBJ2-7,many,TRBV20-1,TRBD2,CSASTSGYEQYF,TGCAGTGCTAGCACTAGCGGCTACGAGCAGTACTTC
TRBJ1-5,many,TRBV5-8,TRBD1,CASSQDRAVYQPQHF,TGTGCCAGCAGCCAGGACAGGGCGGTGTATCAGCCCCAGCATTTT
TRBJ1-5,few,TRBV20-1,.,CSARDQSGSNQPQHF,TGCAGTGCTAGAGATCAGAGTGGGAGCAATCAGCCCCAGCATTTT
TRBJ2-5,many,TRBV7-9,.,CASSLDAAQETQYF,TGTGCCAGCAGCTTAGATGCAGCACAAGAGACCCAGTACTTC
TRBJ1-1,few,TRBV3-1,.,CASSQVGFAVGTNSIGTEAFF,TGTGCCAGCAGCCAAGTTGGTTTTGCCGTCGGGACCAACTCAATAGGGACTGAAGCTTTCTTT
TRBJ1-1,few,TRBV12-3/TRBV12-4,TRBD1,CASSSSRDRGLEAFF,TGTGCCAGCAGTTCTAGCCGGGACAGGGGGCTTGAAGCTTTCTTT
TRBJ2-2,many,TRBV2,.,CASSEAEQGDTGELFF,TGTGCCAGCAGTGAAGCGGAACAGGGAGACACCGGGGAGCTGTTTTTT